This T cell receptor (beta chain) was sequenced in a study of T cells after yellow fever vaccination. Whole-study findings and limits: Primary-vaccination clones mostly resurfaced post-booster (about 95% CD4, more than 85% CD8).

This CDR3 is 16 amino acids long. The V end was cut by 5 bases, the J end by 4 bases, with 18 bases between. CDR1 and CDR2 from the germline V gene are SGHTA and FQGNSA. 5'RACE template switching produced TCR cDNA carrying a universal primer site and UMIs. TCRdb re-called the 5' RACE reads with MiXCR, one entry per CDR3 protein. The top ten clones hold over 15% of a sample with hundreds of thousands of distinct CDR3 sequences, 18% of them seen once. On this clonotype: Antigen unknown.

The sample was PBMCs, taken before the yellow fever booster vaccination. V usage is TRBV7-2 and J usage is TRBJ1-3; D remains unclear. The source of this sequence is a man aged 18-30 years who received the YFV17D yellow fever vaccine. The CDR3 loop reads CASSPPGRASGNTIYF. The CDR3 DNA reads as TGTGCCAGCAGCCCCCCGGGGAGGGCTTCAGGAAACACCATATATTTT.